This passage covers 7 T cell receptor beta chains from one sample sequenced in a study of cytomegalovirus exposure and HLA in healthy donors. Researchers ran the PCR with 60 Vbeta and 13 Jbeta primers. TCRdb keeps only in-frame clones here, not all; method: immunoSEQ multiplex PCR. The sample contains about 170,000 clones, about 75% of which appear only once. Material for sequencing was PBMCs. All receptors derive from a female donor in good health and CMV-seronegative.

V and J are TRBV7-9 and TRBJ1-1; TRBD1 might be the D (5 bases). This CDR3 is 14 amino acids long. V was trimmed by 6 bases and J by 2 bases, leaving 13 bases between them. Germline loops: CDR1 SEHNR, CDR2 FQNEAQ (reference sequence). In DNA, the CDR3 is TGTGCCAGCAGTTTCGGACAAGTCAACACTGAAGCTTTCTTT. Translation gives CASSFGQVNTEAFF.

The rearrangement uses TRBV7-6 and TRBJ1-4; 11 positions agree with TRBD1. The CDR3 is 15 residues long. Germline lookup yields CDR1 SGHVS and CDR2 FNYEAQ. J lost 7 bases, V lost 4 bases, and 5 bases had no gene match. CDR3 bases: TGTGCCAGCAGCTCTGGACAGGGGGCCGGTGAAAAACTGTTTTTT. Encoded protein: CASSSGQGAGEKLFF. Full variable domain (rest looked up from reference TRBV7-6 and TRBJ1-4): GAGVSQSPRYKVTKRGQDVALRCDPISGHVSLYWYRQALGQGPEFLTYFNYEAQQDKSGLPNDRFSAERPEGSISTLTIQRTEQRDSAMYRCASSSGQGAGEKLFFGSGTQLSVL.

V is TRBV5-6 and J is TRBJ1-1; D unresolved. The V end was cut by 1 base, the J end by 5 bases, with 6 bases between. Germline assignment: CDR1 SGHDT and CDR2 YYEEEE. CDR3 size: 12 residues. CDR3 in DNA: TGTGCCAGCAGCTTGCGAGGGACTGAAGCTTTCTTT. Its translation: CASSLRGTEAFF.

The rearrangement joins TRBV5-4 to TRBJ2-5, with a weak D call TRBD2 (5 bases). Between the trimmed V and J ends, which lost 3 bases and 7 bases, there was a span of 13 bases. This CDR3 has 13 amino acids. CDR1 and CDR2 from the germline V gene are SGHNT and YYREEE (reference sequence). CDR3 loop: CASSYGLEGTQYF. The DNA for the CDR3 is TGTGCCAGCAGCTATGGACTCGAGGGGACCCAGTACTTC.

The V call is TRBV7-9, the J call TRBJ1-3, with D maybe TRBD1 (5 bases). The CDR3 extends over 16 amino acids. V was clipped by 4 bases and J by 0 bases, with 13 bases between them. Germline CDR1 and CDR2: SEHNR and FQNEAQ (reference sequence). The CDR3 sequence is CASSSSGMDSGNTIYF. CDR3 DNA sequence: TGTGCCAGCAGCTCATCAGGGATGGACTCTGGAAACACCATATATTTT.

The chain combines TRBV27 with TRBJ1-2; weak D call: TRBD1 (6 bases). The CDR3 is 13 amino acids. Between the trimmed V and J ends, which lost 6 bases and 3 bases, there was a span of 11 bases. Germline V CDR1 and CDR2: MNHEY, SMNVEV (reference sequence). The CDR3 loop is CASSPYRDYGYTF. CDR3 nucleotides: TGTGCCAGCAGCCCCTACAGGGACTATGGCTACACCTTC.

The V and J genes are TRBV10-3 and TRBJ1-2; 8 positions agree with TRBD1. This CDR3 region has 16 residues. The ends lost 3 bases at V and 7 bases at J; junction bases unmatched: 13. Germline V lookup: CDR1 ENHRY, CDR2 SYGVKD. The CDR3 DNA reads TGTGCCATCAGTGATCAGGGGGCTCTTACTTTTGGTGGCTACACCTTC. Encoded protein: CAISDQGALTFGGYTF.